Detailed here is one T cell receptor (beta chain). The antigen is not known. The table came from immunoSEQ multiplex PCR; TCRdb's copy has only in-frame clones and leaves some out. The data show fewer than 150,000 clones, roughly 93% seen once. Second doses that came at about 4 or about 12 weeks were put together. The data were taken from a study of T cell responses to AZD1222 COVID-19 vaccine. The CDR3 totals 15 residues. Germline V gene lookup returns CDR1 MGHRA and CDR2 YSYEKL. The trim removed 4 bases at V and 3 bases at J, leaving 4 bases unmatched. Study-level points and caveats: Spike-specific TCR breadth and depth both grew after two AZD1222 doses.

The specimen comprised peripheral blood, sampled 28 days after the second AZD1222 dose. The source is an adult who received the AZD1222 COVID-19 vaccine. The V call is TRBV4-1, the J call TRBJ1-5; 9 bases align to TRBD1. Here the CDR3 reads CASSLRDRANQPQHF. The CDR3 nucleotides are TGCGCCAGCAGCCTCCGGGACAGGGCCAATCAGCCCCAGCATTTT.